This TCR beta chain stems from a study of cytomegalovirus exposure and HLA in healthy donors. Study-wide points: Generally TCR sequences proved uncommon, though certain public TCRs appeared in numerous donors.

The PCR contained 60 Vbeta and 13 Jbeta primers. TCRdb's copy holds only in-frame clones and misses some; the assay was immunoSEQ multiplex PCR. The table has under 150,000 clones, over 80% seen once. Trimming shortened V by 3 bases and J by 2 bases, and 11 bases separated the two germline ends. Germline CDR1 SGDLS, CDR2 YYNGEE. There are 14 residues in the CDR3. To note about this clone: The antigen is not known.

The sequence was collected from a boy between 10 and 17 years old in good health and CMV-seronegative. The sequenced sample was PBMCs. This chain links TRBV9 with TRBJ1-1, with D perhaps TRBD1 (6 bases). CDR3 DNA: TGTGCCAGCAGCGCCGAGGACAGTAACACTGAAGCTTTCTTT. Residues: CASSAEDSNTEAFF.